The 19 T cell receptor beta chains listed next were all sequenced from one sample in a study of T cell responses to AZD1222 COVID-19 vaccine. Clones were read by immunoSEQ multiplex PCR, and TCRdb kept only the in-frame ones, dropping some. The sample yields about 130,000 clones, roughly 91% seen once. The sample here was peripheral blood, taken 28 days after the second AZD1222 dose. These receptors came from an adult who received the AZD1222 COVID-19 vaccine.

This chain links TRBV5-1 with TRBJ2-7, with TRBD1 as a possible D gene (6 bases). This CDR3 has 15 amino acids. Germline assignment: CDR1 SGHRS and CDR2 YFSETQ. V shed 3 bases and J shed 4 bases, with 17 bases lying between them. The CDR3: CASSSRWGQTYEQYF. The DNA of the CDR3 is TGCGCCAGCAGCTCGCGCTGGGGACAAACTTACGAGCAGTACTTC.

The chain is built from TRBV15 and TRBJ1-5, with a weak D call TRBD1 (5 bases). Trimming left V 1 base short and J 0 bases short, with 10 bases between. Germline CDR1 and CDR2: LNHNV and YYDKDF (reference sequence). The CDR3 length is 16 residues. DNA for the CDR3: TGTGCCACCAGCAGAGGACTCCAGGGTAGCAATCAGCCCCAGCATTTT. Amino acid sequence: CATSRGLQGSNQPQHF.

This chain links TRBV30 with TRBJ2-5; the D gene is possibly TRBD2 (5 bases). The CDR3 runs 13 residues. Germline CDR1 GTSNPN, CDR2 SVGIG (reference sequence). The V end was cut by 2 bases, the J end by 5 bases, with 12 bases between. The CDR3, as DNA: TGTGCCTGGAGTCGTAGGAGAGGGGAGACCCAGTACTTC. It specifies CAWSRRRGETQYF.

Only one count was recorded for this clone. The gene calls are TRBV7-9 and TRBJ2-5, with 9 bases matching TRBD1. J was trimmed by 5 bases and V by 1 base; bases with no gene match: 2. Germline values: CDR1 SEHNR, CDR2 FQNEAQ (reference sequence). This CDR3 is 14 amino acids long. The CDR3 DNA sequence: TGTGCCAGCAGCTTAGGGACAGGGGTGGAGACCCAGTACTTC. This gives the protein CASSLGTGVETQYF.

The chain links TRBV29-1 to TRBJ2-7; D remains unclear. Germline V gives CDR1 SQVTM, CDR2 ANQGSEA. There are 13 residues in the CDR3. Trimming took off 4 bases at V and 2 bases at J, with 12 bases between the two ends. The DNA of the CDR3 is TGCAGCGTTGCCGGCCGTACCCCCTACGAGCAGTACTTC. Residues: CSVAGRTPYEQYF.

The J gene is TRBJ1-1, the V gene TRBV12-3 or TRBV12-4; D gene uncertain. CDR3 length: 11 amino acids. Deletions cut 2 bases from V and 8 bases from J, with 6 bases between. Here the CDR3 reads CASSLTGEAFF. DNA for the CDR3: TGTGCCAGCAGTTTAACGGGGGAAGCTTTCTTT.

This chain's CDR3 is CASSEIRGRYGYGYTF. In DNA form, the CDR3 reads TGTGCCAGCAGCGAAATACGGGGAAGATACGGCTATGGCTACACCTTC. This chain uses TRBV13 with TRBJ1-2; D is unclear. In germline, CDR1 is PRHDT, CDR2 FYEKMQ (reference sequence). V lost 5 bases, J lost 4 bases, and 20 bases lay in between. This CDR3 comprises 16 residues.

The rearrangement uses TRBV9 and TRBJ2-4; 8 bases fit TRBD2. This CDR3 region has 15 residues. Germline trimming cut 3 bases from V and 0 bases from J; bases unmatched to any gene: 2. Germline V gene data show CDR1 as SGDLS and CDR2 as YYNGEE. The CDR3 bases are TGTGCCAGCAGCGGTAGCGGGACAGCCAAAAACATTCAGTACTTC. This translates into CASSGSGTAKNIQYF.

This rearrangement joins TRBV19 to TRBJ1-5; no firm D call. V lost 5 bases to trimming and J lost 5 bases, with 16 bases between them. CDR1 LNHDA and CDR2 SQIVND come from the germline V gene (reference sequence). The CDR3 spans 15 residues. The CDR3 spells CASSPWVAGDQPQHF. Written as DNA, the CDR3 is TGTGCCAGTAGTCCGTGGGTGGCTGGAGATCAGCCCCAGCATTTT. The full variable domain, completed using reference TRBV19 and TRBJ1-5, is DGGITQSPKYLFRKEGQNVTLSCEQNLNHDAMYWYRQDPGQGLRLIYYSQIVNDFQKGDIAEGYSVSREKKESFPLTVTSAQKNPTAFYLCASSPWVAGDQPQHFGDGTRLSIL.

This clone has only a few counts. The J gene is TRBJ1-1, the V gene TRBV19; tentatively, D is TRBD1 (5 bases). The V end lost 5 bases, the J end lost 5 bases, and 12 bases lay between the germline ends. Germline-derived CDR1 and CDR2 are LNHDA and SQIVND (reference sequence). CDR3 length: 13 residues. The CDR3 nucleotides are TGTGCCAGTAGTGAGACGGGACGGACTGAAGCTTTCTTT. Protein: CASSETGRTEAFF.

The chain carries TRBV11-3 and TRBJ2-5; D gene uncertain. The V end was cut by 6 bases, the J end by 2 bases, with 13 bases between. Germline CDR1 SGHNT, CDR2 YENEEA. The CDR3 extends over 14 amino acids. The CDR3 loop reads CASSLSGTQETQYF. Here the CDR3 DNA reads TGTGCCAGCAGTCTGTCAGGTACTCAAGAGACCCAGTACTTC. Full variable domain (remainder filled in from reference TRBV11-3 and TRBJ2-5): EAGVVQSPRYKIIEKKQPVAFWCNPISGHNTLYWYLQNLGQGPELLIRYENEEAVDDSQLPKDRFSAERLKGVDSTLKIQPAELGDSAVYLCASSLSGTQETQYFGPGTRLLVL.

CDR3 DNA sequence: TGTGCCAGCAGCCCCCGGATGGATTCACCCCTCCACTTT. Protein sequence: CASSPRMDSPLHF. V is TRBV9 and J is TRBJ1-6; no clear D. The germline CDR1 and CDR2 sequences are SGDLS and YYNGEE. The germline V and J ends were trimmed by 4 bases and 8 bases, with 10 bases remaining between them. The CDR3 loop spans 13 amino acids.

This chain links TRBV6-5 with TRBJ1-3; D remains unclear. Between the trimmed V and J ends, which lost 2 bases and 4 bases, there was a span of 12 bases. This CDR3 region has 15 residues. Germline CDR1 is MNHEY and CDR2 is SVGAGI. The CDR3 region is CASSYAPGSGNTIYF. In DNA, the CDR3 is TGTGCCAGCAGTTACGCTCCCGGGTCCGGAAACACCATATATTTT.

The rearrangement uses TRBV3-1 (or the pseudogene TRBV3-2) and TRBJ1-2, with D unclear. The CDR3 consists of 13 residues. V lost 0 bases, J lost 7 bases, and 9 bases lay in between. The germline V gene has CDR1 LGHDT and CDR2 YNNKEL (reference sequence). The CDR3 sequence is CASSQDLASGYTF. The CDR3 nucleotides read TGTGCCAGCAGCCAAGATTTAGCGAGTGGCTACACCTTC.

The J gene is TRBJ2-1, the V gene TRBV30; TRBD2 agrees at 9 bases. The V segment lost 3 bases and the J segment 8 bases; nucleotides outside the gene matches: 8. The length of the CDR3 is 14 residues. The germline gives CDR1 GTSNPN, CDR2 SVGIG (reference sequence). The CDR3 DNA reads as TGTGCCTGGAGCCTGGGACTAGCATACGATGAGCAGTTCTTC. Protein sequence: CAWSLGLAYDEQFF.

The V gene is TRBV3-1 (or the pseudogene TRBV3-2), the J gene TRBJ2-1, with D perhaps TRBD2 (6 bases). The CDR3 runs to 15 residues. Trimming shortened V by 0 bases and J by 2 bases, and 8 bases separated the two germline ends. Germline CDR1 is LGHDT and CDR2 is YNNKEL (reference sequence). CDR3 protein: CASSQELAAYNEQFF. CDR3 DNA sequence: TGTGCCAGCAGCCAAGAGTTAGCGGCCTACAATGAGCAGTTCTTC.

This clone was recorded once. This rearrangement joins TRBV6-6 to TRBJ1-2; no reliable D call. The CDR3 runs 14 residues. V lost 0 bases, J lost 6 bases, and 11 bases lay in between. CDR1 is MNHNY and CDR2 is SVGAGI in the germline V gene (reference sequence). CDR3 protein: CASSYSQVTNGYTF. CDR3 nucleotides: TGTGCCAGCAGTTACTCCCAGGTAACAAATGGCTACACCTTC.

The V gene is TRBV3-1 (or the pseudogene TRBV3-2), the J gene TRBJ2-4; 8 bases map to TRBD1. Trimming removed 0 bases from V and 0 bases from J; junction bases left unmatched: 10. The CDR3 consists of 19 residues. In germline, CDR1 is LGHDT, CDR2 YNNKEL (reference sequence). CDR3 in amino acids: CASSQEGGTGRLAKNIQYF. The CDR3 coding sequence is TGTGCCAGCAGCCAAGAGGGTGGGACAGGTCGACTAGCCAAAAACATTCAGTACTTC.

The V and J genes are TRBV3-1 (or the pseudogene TRBV3-2) and TRBJ1-2; D remains ambiguous. The germline V gene encodes CDR1 LGHDT and CDR2 YNNKEL (reference sequence). CDR3 size: 13 residues. V gave up 2 bases and J gave up 2 bases, with 6 bases separating them. The CDR3 DNA follows: TGTGCCAGCAGCCAACCATCCAACTATGGCTACACCTTC. The encoded protein is CASSQPSNYGYTF.